This T cell receptor (beta chain) came from a study of graft-versus-host responses after intestinal transplantation. On the study more broadly: Anti-thymocyte globulin induction was given to all recipients, followed by tacrolimus and steroids for three to four years. Study conclusions and caveats: Peak GvH clone levels in circulation were associated with early post-transplant HvG declines.

Of note for this clone: Its antigen is not identified.

Sequencing was performed with immunoSEQ multiplex PCR; in TCRdb, only in-frame clones are kept and a portion is missing. The sample lists about 88,000 clones, roughly 89% occurring once. The sequence came from a human donor who received an intestinal transplant. This sample comprised unstimulated CD4+ T cells sorted from spleen or lymph node cells, obtained before intestinal transplant.

This CDR3 is CATQGWLTQETQYF. Here the CDR3 DNA reads TGTGCCACTCAGGGTTGGCTAACCCAAGAGACCCAGTACTTC. The genes are TRBV25-1 and TRBJ2-5, with a weak D call TRBD1 (5 bases). The V gene's germline CDR1 is MGHDK and CDR2 SYGVNS. The CDR3 totals 14 residues. V was trimmed by 10 bases and J by 1 base, leaving 16 bases between them.